Presented here are 16 T cell receptor beta chains from one specimen sequenced in a study of cytomegalovirus exposure and HLA in healthy donors. The PCR made use of 60 Vbeta and 13 Jbeta primers. The protocol was immunoSEQ multiplex PCR, while the TCRdb copy is restricted to in-frame clones and leaves out a portion. The sample contains some 210,000 clones, around 73% of which appear only once. Sequencing was performed on PBMCs. These receptors all stem from a male donor in good health and CMV-seronegative.

The V call is TRBV6-4, the J call TRBJ2-2, with 9 positions matching TRBD2. Trimming cost V 5 bases and J 6 bases; bases outside gene matches: 10. This CDR3 comprises 16 residues. Germline loops: CDR1 MRHNA, CDR2 SNTAGT. CDR3 DNA sequence: TGTGCCAGCAGTACATTAGCGGGAGATCCCGCCGGGGAGCTGTTTTTT. Translating gives CASSTLAGDPAGELFF.

This chain joins TRBV6-5 and TRBJ1-3, with D tentatively TRBD1 (5 bases). CDR1 MNHEY and CDR2 SVGAGI come from the germline V gene. This CDR3 contains 15 residues. The germline V and J ends were trimmed by 6 bases and 3 bases, with 15 bases remaining between them. The chain's CDR3 is CASSPNGQGGNTIYF. The DNA of the CDR3 is TGTGCCAGCAGCCCCAACGGGCAGGGTGGAAACACCATATATTTT.

The CDR3 loop is CASSQIATDTQYF. DNA of the CDR3: TGCGCCAGCAGCCAAATAGCCACAGATACGCAGTATTTT. This chain joins TRBV4-1 and TRBJ2-3; unclear D gene. V lost 2 bases, J lost 2 bases, and 5 bases lay in between. The CDR3 length is 13 residues. CDR1 and CDR2 (germline): MGHRA, YSYEKL.

The chain joins TRBV7-3 to TRBJ1-1; a weak D match, TRBD1 (5 bases). V lost 2 bases and J lost 10, with 14 bases in between. The CDR3 consists of 13 residues. Germline V lookup: CDR1 SGHTA, CDR2 FQGTGA. CDR3 nucleotides: TGTGCCAGCAGCTTATATGGCCGGCAGGGAGCTTTCTTT. Amino acids: CASSLYGRQGAFF.

This chain connects TRBV7-9 to TRBJ2-2; 11 bases match TRBD2. V lost 3 bases, J lost 0 bases, and 3 bases stayed unmatched. The CDR3 covers 17 residues. Per germline, CDR1 SEHNR and CDR2 FQNEAQ (reference sequence). The CDR3 region is CASSFQTSGTNTGELFF. DNA of the CDR3: TGTGCCAGCAGCTTTCAGACTAGCGGGACGAACACCGGGGAGCTGTTTTTT.

This clone was recorded only once. V gene TRBV9 combines with J gene TRBJ2-7; D uncertain. Germline loops: CDR1 SGDLS, CDR2 YYNGEE. The V end lost 4 bases, the J end lost 0 bases, and 11 bases lay between the germline ends. CDR3 length: 14 residues. CDR3 region: CASSPVVNSYEQYF. CDR3 sequence (DNA): TGTGCCAGCAGCCCAGTCGTTAACTCCTACGAGCAGTACTTC.

This chain joins TRBV15 and TRBJ2-5, with a possible D match to TRBD2 (6 bases). The CDR3 spans 15 residues. CDR1 and CDR2 from the germline V gene are LNHNV and YYDKDF (reference sequence). Trimming took 8 bases from V and 5 from J, leaving 21 bases between them. DNA for the CDR3: TGTGCCACCCGGTTGGGGCCGCGGGAAGTCGAGACCCAGTACTTC. This sequence encodes CATRLGPREVETQYF.

Concerning this clone itself: The junction shows a germline mismatch at one end, possibly a read error. The gene calls are TRBV29-1 and TRBJ2-1; 8 bases match TRBD1. The CDR3 loop spans 13 amino acids. Looked up from germline, CDR1 is SQVTM and CDR2 is ANQGSEA. CDR3 nucleotides: TGCAGCGTTGCGGCAGGGGGCGGGTCCAGAGGTGTCTTC. Translation: CSVAAGGGSRGVF.

The CDR3 sequence: CAERNRESNEKLFF. The DNA of the CDR3 is TGCGCCGAGAGAAACAGGGAGTCTAATGAAAAACTGTTTTTT. The gene calls are TRBV23-1 and TRBJ1-4, with D tentatively TRBD1 (6 bases). TRBV23-1 is classed as an ORF, of uncertain function. With 11 bases removed from V and 3 bases from J, the gap between germline ends came to 16 bases. The CDR3 has 14 amino acids.

V gene TRBV7-7 combines with J gene TRBJ2-7; TRBD1 matches 7 bases. With V trimmed by 5 bases and J by 5 bases, 9 bases remained unmatched. Looked up from germline, CDR1 is SSHAT and CDR2 is FNYEAQ (reference sequence). This CDR3 region has 14 residues. The CDR3 region is CASSPRQGSNEQYF. The CDR3, as DNA: TGTGCCAGCAGCCCCCGACAGGGTAGCAACGAGCAGTACTTC.

V usage is TRBV7-2 and J usage is TRBJ2-2; TRBD2 matches 8 bases. CDR3 length: 17 amino acids. Germline V gene sequence: CDR1 SGHTA, CDR2 FQGNSA. The V and J ends lost 5 bases and 1 base, in that order; junction bases with no gene match: 9. The CDR3 region has the DNA TGTGCCAGCAGCCCCGGGATAACTAGCGGGAACACCGGGGAGCTGTTTTTT. Translated: CASSPGITSGNTGELFF.

The chain is built from TRBV18 and TRBJ1-3, with TRBD1 matching over 8 bases. Unmatched junction bases numbered 13, after V lost 3 bases and J lost 0 bases. The CDR3 length is 19 residues. In germline, CDR1 is KGHSH, CDR2 LQKENI. CDR3 coding DNA: TGTGCCAGCTCACCTTATACGGGACAGGCGACGAGCTCTGGAAACACCATATATTTT. Translation: CASSPYTGQATSSGNTIYF.

The chain has TRBV19 and TRBJ2-1; 9 bases agree with TRBD2. CDR3 length: 17 residues. V lost 5 bases, J lost 7 bases, and 15 bases stayed unmatched. CDR1 LNHDA and CDR2 SQIVND come from the germline V gene (reference sequence). CDR3 in DNA: TGTGCCAGTAGTGTACTAGCGGGTATGACACGTGAAAATGAGCAGTTCTTC. It codes for CASSVLAGMTRENEQFF.

As to this clone: One end of the junction fails to match germline, which may point to a read error. V is TRBV7-9 and J is TRBJ2-3, with D perhaps TRBD2 (8 bases). The CDR3 totals 14 residues. Germline values: CDR1 SEHNR, CDR2 FQNEAQ (reference sequence). CDR3 loop: CSSSREGAEDTQYF. In nucleotides, the CDR3 is TGTTCCAGCAGCCGGGAGGGGGCGGAGGATACGCAGTATTTT. The entire variable domain, with the rest obtained from reference TRBV7-9 and TRBJ2-3, is as follows: DTGVSQNPRHKITKRGQNVTFRCDPISEHNRLYWYRQTLGQGPEFLTYFQNEAQLEKSRLLSDRFSAERPKGSFSTLEIQRTEQGDSAMYLCSSSREGAEDTQYFGPGTRLTVL.

This clone has just a few counts. The chain links TRBV6-5 to TRBJ1-1; D may be TRBD1 (5 bases). Germline loops: CDR1 MNHEY, CDR2 SVGAGI. Trimming cost V 7 bases and J 6 bases, with 12 bases left between them. CDR3 length: 12 amino acids. This chain's CDR3 is CASKWQGSEAFF. CDR3 bases: TGTGCCAGCAAGTGGCAGGGATCTGAAGCTTTCTTT.

The chain is built from TRBV21-1 and TRBJ1-2. TRBV21-1 corresponds to a pseudogene. The CDR3 runs to 14 residues. DNA of the CDR3: TGTGCCAGCAGCTGTCGGGACTCCAGCTATGGCTACACCTTC. Its protein product is CASSCRDSSYGYTF.